This is a list of T cell receptor beta chains from one sample in a study of shared clonotypes between healthy human individuals. Libraries were prepared by immunoSEQ multiplex PCR; TCRdb keeps only in-frame clonotypes and omits some of them. The sample consists of 650,000 to 800,000 clones, approximately 77% of them appearing once. Material for sequencing was memory CD4+ T cells sorted from blood. These TCRs come from a woman in her twenties or thirties in good health. Each CDR3 is given with its conserved first and last residue. The D gene is left open where the match is weak. Not every row has a clone size; where given, it reads once, few, many or a size class.

J gene	D gene	V gene	CDR3 length	clone size	CDR3 DNA	CDR3 protein
TRBJ1-5	.	TRBV28	17	.	TGTGCCAGCGAAGGGGGACTCGGGGCTTATAGCAATCAGCCCCAGCATTTT	CASEGGLGAYSNQPQHF
TRBJ1-5	TRBD1	TRBV6-1	13	.	TGTGCCAGCAGTGCACAGGGGGCCCAGCCCCAGCATTTT	CASSAQGAQPQHF
TRBJ1-2	.	TRBV19	11	.	TGTGCCAGTAGTATTGCGGGAGGCTACACCTTC	CASSIAGGYTF
TRBJ2-1	TRBD2	TRBV28	17	.	TGTGCCAGCAGCCCTTGGGGACTAGCGGGGGAGTGGAATGAGCAGTTCTTC	CASSPWGLAGEWNEQFF
TRBJ1-1	TRBD1	TRBV6-5	15	.	TGTGCCAGCAGTTACGGACAGGACTTGAACACTGAAGCTTTCTTT	CASSYGQDLNTEAFF
TRBJ1-1	.	TRBV11-3	13	.	TGTGCCAGCAGCTTAGTGGGGGGCACTGAAGCTTTCTTT	CASSLVGGTEAFF
TRBJ2-2	.	TRBV5-5	15	.	TGTGCCAGCACCCTGAGACTAGTAGGCACCGGGGAGCTGTTTTTT	CASTLRLVGTGELFF
TRBJ2-7	.	TRBV5-1	13	.	TGCGCCAGCAGCCCGGACTACGTCTACGAGCAGTACTTC	CASSPDYVYEQYF
TRBJ2-3	.	TRBV30	15	.	TGTGCCTGGGACCTCGGGGGACTCAGCACAGATACGCAGTATTTT	CAWDLGGLSTDTQYF
TRBJ2-7	TRBD2	TRBV5-4	15	.	TGTGCCAGCAGCTTGGTTCTAGCGGGAGGGATCGAGCAGTACTTC	CASSLVLAGGIEQYF
TRBJ2-6	.	TRBV2	15	.	TGTGCCAGCAGTGGACCGACGTCTGGGGCCAACGTCCTGACTTTC	CASSGPTSGANVLTF
TRBJ2-5	TRBD1	TRBV5-1	16	.	TGCGCCAGCAGCTTGGACCCAGGACAGGGAGGAGAGACCCAGTACTTC	CASSLDPGQGGETQYF
TRBJ2-1	TRBD1	TRBV5-1	15	.	TGCGCCAGCAGCTTGGGACAGGGGGCTCGAGATGAGCAGTTCTTC	CASSLGQGARDEQFF
TRBJ2-5	TRBD2	TRBV4-2	17	many	TGTGCCAGCAGCAAGGGGACTAGCGGGAGCGGGGAAGAGACCCAGTACTTC	CASSKGTSGSGEETQYF
TRBJ2-7	TRBD2	TRBV18	14	.	TGTGCCAGCTCACCACCGGGGACTAGTCACGAGCAGTACTTC	CASSPPGTSHEQYF
TRBJ2-1	TRBD2	TRBV5-1	15	.	TGCGCCAGCAGCCCGGGACTAGCGGGACGGGATGAGCAGTTCTTC	CASSPGLAGRDEQFF
TRBJ2-3	.	TRBV14	13	.	TGTGCCAGCAGCCAAGCCGGCACAGATACGCAGTATTTT	CASSQAGTDTQYF
TRBJ2-1	TRBD2	TRBV19	15	.	TGTGCCAGTACCCCTAGCGGGAGTTCCTACAATGAGCAGTTCTTC	CASTPSGSSYNEQFF
TRBJ1-2	.	TRBV28	14	.	TGTGCCAGCAGTCTAACCTCAATGGACTATGGCTACACCTTC	CASSLTSMDYGYTF
TRBJ2-1	.	TRBV4-2	16	few	TGTGCCAGCAGCCAGGCCTCGGGGCAGGATTACAATGAGCAGTTCTTC	CASSQASGQDYNEQFF
TRBJ1-2	TRBD1	TRBV7-2	13	once	TGTGCCAGCAGCTCGAGACAGGGCTATGGCTACACCTTC	CASSSRQGYGYTF
TRBJ1-6	TRBD1	TRBV19	14	once	TGTGCCAGTAGGGGACAGGGGGATAATTCACCCCTCCACTTT	CASRGQGDNSPLHF
TRBJ2-1	TRBD1	TRBV14	16	.	TGTGCCAGCAGCCAGGGACAGGGGCGGTTTGGCAATGAGCAGTTCTTC	CASSQGQGRFGNEQFF
TRBJ2-7	.	TRBV9	14	.	TGTGCCAGCAGCTTAGTAAGGATCGGGGGCGAGCAGTACTTC	CASSLVRIGGEQYF
TRBJ1-3	.	TRBV7-9	13	.	TGTGCCAGCAGCTTACGCTCTGGAAACACCATATATTTT	CASSLRSGNTIYF
TRBJ1-5	.	TRBV6-1	15	.	TGTGCCAGCAGTGAAAACCCATGGGGAGGCCAGCCCCAGCATTTT	CASSENPWGGQPQHF
TRBJ2-1	TRBD2	TRBV9	15	few	TGTGCCAGCAGCGTAGTGCGGGAGATCCCCCATGAGCAGTTCTTC	CASSVVREIPHEQFF
TRBJ2-6	TRBD2	TRBV9	17	few	TGTGCCAGCAGCCTTCGGACTAGCGGGTATGGGGCCAACGTCCTGACTTTC	CASSLRTSGYGANVLTF
TRBJ1-1	.	TRBV15	15	.	TGTGCCACCAGCAGAGGACCCCAGACCACCACTGAAGCTTTCTTT	CATSRGPQTTTEAFF
TRBJ2-1	.	TRBV27	14	few	TGTGCCAGCAGTTTACATCGGGACGACAATGAGCAGTTCTTC	CASSLHRDDNEQFF
TRBJ2-2	.	TRBV27	14	.	TGTGCCAGCAGGCCTATTACGAACACCGGGGAGCTGTTTTTT	CASRPITNTGELFF
TRBJ2-7	TRBD2	TRBV18	16	.	TGTGCCAGCTCACCCCCCTTGGGGGGGAGTTCGACCGAGCAGTACTTC	CASSPPLGGSSTEQYF
TRBJ2-5	TRBD1	TRBV29-1	13	.	TGCAGCGTTGGACAGGGGGGAGGAGAGACCCAGTACTTC	CSVGQGGGETQYF
TRBJ2-6	TRBD1	TRBV27	18	few	TGTGCCAGCAGACGAACAGGGGCCTTCAGCTCTGGGGCCAACGTCCTGACTTTC	CASRRTGAFSSGANVLTF
TRBJ2-2	.	TRBV5-1	15	once	TGCGCCAGCAGCTTGGCGGGAGTTGAGACCGGGGAGCTGTTTTTT	CASSLAGVETGELFF
TRBJ2-7	TRBD1	TRBV27	15	.	TGTGCCAGCAGTTCCCGCGGGACAGGAACCTACGAGCAGTACTTC	CASSSRGTGTYEQYF
TRBJ1-2	.	TRBV19	14	.	TGTGCCAGTAGGCCCGAAACAGGTTACTATGGCTACACCTTC	CASRPETGYYGYTF
TRBJ2-1	.	TRBV6-1	15	.	TGTGCCAGCAGTGTCGGTAGGGGTTCTTACAATGAGCAGTTCTTC	CASSVGRGSYNEQFF
TRBJ1-1	.	TRBV2	13	few	TGTGCCAGCAGTGGAGATATGAACACTGAAGCTTTCTTT	CASSGDMNTEAFF
TRBJ2-1	TRBD2	TRBV4-1	15	.	TGCGCCAGCAGCCAAGCACTAGCGGGAGGGTTGGAGCAGTTCTTC	CASSQALAGGLEQFF
TRBJ2-7	.	TRBV4-1	15	.	TGCGCCAGCAGCCAAGCTTCTGCAGGCAGATACGAGCAGTACTTC	CASSQASAGRYEQYF
TRBJ2-7	TRBD1	TRBV19	16	few	TGTGCCAGTACTCCCCGGCGGGACAGGGGCTCCTACGAGCAGTACTTC	CASTPRRDRGSYEQYF
TRBJ1-2	.	TRBV19	16	.	TGTGCCAGTAGCAGGGACCAACAGGGATTCGGCTATGGCTACACCTTC	CASSRDQQGFGYGYTF
TRBJ1-3	TRBD1	TRBV5-1	17	.	TGCGCCAGCAGCTCGCTAGGACAGGGAAACTCTGGAAACACCATATATTTT	CASSSLGQGNSGNTIYF
TRBJ2-3	.	TRBV10-3	15	few	TGTGCCATCAGTGAAAAGGGGGGAGCCACAGATACGCAGTATTTT	CAISEKGGATDTQYF
TRBJ1-2	TRBD1	TRBV7-3	15	.	TGTGCCAGCAGCCCCAGGGGGCCCATCAACTATGGCTACACCTTC	CASSPRGPINYGYTF
TRBJ2-1	TRBD1	TRBV18	15	.	TGTGCCAGCTCACCACCGGGCAGGGGGCAGAATGAGCAGTTCTTC	CASSPPGRGQNEQFF
TRBJ1-2	TRBD1	TRBV5-4	14	many	TGTGCCAGCAGCGGGGACAGGGGGCGCTATGGCTACACCTTC	CASSGDRGRYGYTF
TRBJ2-7	.	TRBV7-2	12	.	TGTGCCAGCAGCTTATGGCACGGCGAGCAGTACTTC	CASSLWHGEQYF